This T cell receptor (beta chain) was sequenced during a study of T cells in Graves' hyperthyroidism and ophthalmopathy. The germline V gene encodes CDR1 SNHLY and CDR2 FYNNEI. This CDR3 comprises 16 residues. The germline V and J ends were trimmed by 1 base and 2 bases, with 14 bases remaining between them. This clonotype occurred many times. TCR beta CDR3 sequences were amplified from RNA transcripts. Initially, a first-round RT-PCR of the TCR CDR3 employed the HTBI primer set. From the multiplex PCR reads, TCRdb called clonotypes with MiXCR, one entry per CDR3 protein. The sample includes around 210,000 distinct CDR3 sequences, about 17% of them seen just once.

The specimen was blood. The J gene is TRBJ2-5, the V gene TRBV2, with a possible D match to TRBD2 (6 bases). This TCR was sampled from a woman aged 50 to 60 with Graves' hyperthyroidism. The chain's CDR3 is CASSEETVRGQETQYF. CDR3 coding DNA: TGTGCCAGCAGTGAAGAGACAGTCCGGGGGCAAGAGACCCAGTACTTC.